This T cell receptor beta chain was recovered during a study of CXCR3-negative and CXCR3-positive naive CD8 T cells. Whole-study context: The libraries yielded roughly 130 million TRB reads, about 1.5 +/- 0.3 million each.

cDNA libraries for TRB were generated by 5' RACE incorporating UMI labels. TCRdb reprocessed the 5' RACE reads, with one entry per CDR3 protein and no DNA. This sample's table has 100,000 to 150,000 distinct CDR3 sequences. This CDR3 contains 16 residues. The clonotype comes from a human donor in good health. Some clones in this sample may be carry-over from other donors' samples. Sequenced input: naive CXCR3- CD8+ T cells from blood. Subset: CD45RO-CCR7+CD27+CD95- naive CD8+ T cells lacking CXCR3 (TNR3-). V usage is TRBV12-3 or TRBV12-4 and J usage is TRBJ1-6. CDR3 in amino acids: CASSTSGSSYNSPLHF.